These 27 T cell receptor beta chains came from one sample sequenced in a study of somatic mutations in cytotoxic T cells in rheumatoid arthritis. Here immunoSEQ multiplex PCR was the method, and the copy in TCRdb shows in-frame clones only, minus some. The sample lists approximately 24,000 clones; approximately 73% were seen once. What was sequenced was CD8+ T cells sorted from blood. These receptors all stem from a woman younger than 30 in good health.

The sample holds a few counts of this clone. The chain combines TRBV7-3 with TRBJ2-3; D possibly uses TRBD1 or TRBD2 (7 bases each). The germline V gene encodes CDR1 SGHTA and CDR2 FQGTGA. V lost 5 bases and J lost 1, with 22 bases in between. CDR3 length equals 18 residues. The CDR3 reads CASSPRGGLNPGTDTQYF. The CDR3 DNA reads as TGTGCCAGCAGCCCCAGGGGGGGTCTTAACCCTGGCACAGATACGCAGTATTTT.

CDR3 in amino acids: CASSFSPPAAHSYEQYF. CDR3 nucleotide sequence: TGTGCCAGCAGCTTTTCCCCTCCCGCGGCACACTCCTACGAGCAGTACTTC. The V and J genes are TRBV7-6 and TRBJ2-7; D unclear. In germline, CDR1 is SGHVS, CDR2 FNYEAQ. This CDR3 contains 17 residues. Trimming removed 3 bases from V and 0 bases from J, with 18 bases in between.

This clone was seen a handful of times. V and J are TRBV7-9 and TRBJ1-2; TRBD1 might be the D (5 bases). Germline CDR1 is SEHNR and CDR2 is FQNEAQ (reference sequence). The CDR3 contains 13 residues. Trimming removed 5 bases at V and 3 bases at J, with 10 bases between. CDR3 region: CASSIGTDYGYTF. Written as DNA, the CDR3 is TGTGCCAGCAGCATCGGGACTGACTATGGCTACACCTTC.

The chain carries TRBV2 and TRBJ1-1; D call uncertain. Germline lookup yields CDR1 SNHLY and CDR2 FYNNEI. The CDR3 loop spans 14 amino acids. Trimming removed 4 bases from V and 0 bases from J, with 9 bases in between. The CDR3 here is CASSGQVLNTEAFF. CDR3 coding DNA: TGTGCCAGCAGTGGACAAGTTCTGAACACTGAAGCTTTCTTT. Variable domain in full (rest from reference TRBV2 and TRBJ1-1): EPEVTQTPSHQVTQMGQEVILRCVPISNHLYFYWYRQILGQKVEFLVSFYNNEISEKSEIFDDQFSVERPDGSNFTLKIRSTKLEDSAMYFCASSGQVLNTEAFFGQGTRLTVV.

V and J are TRBV7-9 and TRBJ2-1; D not resolved. The V gene lost 1 base and the J gene lost 8 bases, with 18 bases spanning the gap. The CDR3 is 16 amino acids. Germline CDR1 SEHNR, CDR2 FQNEAQ (reference sequence). The CDR3 DNA reads as TGTGCCAGCAGCTTAGACCCCGGTCGTGCGCTCCATGAGCAGTTCTTC. Its protein product is CASSLDPGRALHEQFF.

This sequence joins TRBV5-8 and TRBJ1-2; a possible D gene is TRBD1 (6 bases). Germline CDR1 reads SGHTS; CDR2 reads YDEGEE. CDR3 length equals 16 residues. V was pared by 0 bases and J by 4 bases, with 16 bases between. CDR3 residues: CASSLAGAGLPYGYTF. The CDR3, as DNA: TGTGCCAGCAGCTTGGCGGGGGCTGGCCTCCCCTATGGCTACACCTTC.

This chain links TRBV7-9 with TRBJ2-7; D remains ambiguous. V was trimmed by 5 bases and J by 5 bases, leaving 13 bases between them. The CDR3 has 13 residues. Germline V gene sequence: CDR1 SEHNR, CDR2 FQNEAQ (reference sequence). The CDR3 reads CASSGPMVDEQYF. The CDR3 nucleotides read TGTGCCAGCAGCGGCCCGATGGTTGACGAGCAGTACTTC.

This clone was counted once. The chain employs TRBV12-5 and TRBJ2-1; D perhaps matches TRBD2 (6 bases). CDR1 is LGHNT, CDR2 FRNRAP, per germline. The CDR3 runs to 13 residues. V was shortened by 4 bases and J by 4 bases, with 8 bases between the two germline ends. The CDR3 spells CASGWGVYNEQFF. The CDR3 coding sequence is TGTGCTAGTGGTTGGGGGGTTTACAATGAGCAGTTCTTC.

V is TRBV19 and J is TRBJ1-1; no clear D. There are 14 residues in the CDR3. Germline V CDR1 and CDR2: LNHDA, SQIVND (reference sequence). V was shortened by 3 bases and J by 5 bases, with 13 bases between the two germline ends. For the CDR3, the DNA is TGTGCCAGTAGTATGAGGTCCCTGGGGACTGAAGCTTTCTTT. Protein: CASSMRSLGTEAFF. The variable domain in full, with the rest retrieved from reference TRBV19 and TRBJ1-1, is DGGITQSPKYLFRKEGQNVTLSCEQNLNHDAMYWYRQDPGQGLRLIYYSQIVNDFQKGDIAEGYSVSREKKESFPLTVTSAQKNPTAFYLCASSMRSLGTEAFFGQGTRLTVV.

This clone came up a few times. The chain joins TRBV11-2 to TRBJ2-2; 8 bases are shared with TRBD1. This CDR3 is built from 16 residues. Germline V gives CDR1 SGHAT, CDR2 FQNNGV. With 1 base clipped from V and 4 bases from J, the junction kept 5 bases outside the gene matches. CDR3 in amino acids: CASSLARTGPTGELFF. As DNA, the CDR3 is TGTGCCAGCAGCTTAGCCCGGACAGGGCCCACCGGGGAGCTGTTTTTT.

The chain carries TRBV29-1 and TRBJ2-2, with D hard to call. V was clipped by 7 bases and J by 2 bases, with 11 bases between them. Germline loops: CDR1 SQVTM, CDR2 ANQGSEA. The CDR3 covers 13 residues. CDR3: CSAGRTNTGELFF. The CDR3 DNA is TGCAGCGCCGGCAGGACCAACACCGGGGAGCTGTTTTTT.

This clone was recorded only once. This chain joins TRBV5-4 and TRBJ2-7, with 9 bases matching TRBD1. Germline loops: CDR1 SGHNT, CDR2 YYREEE (reference sequence). V shed 4 bases and J 1 base; nucleotides not matched to a gene: 3. CDR3 length: 14 amino acids. This CDR3 reads CASSQDRGSYEQYF. The CDR3 DNA reads TGTGCCAGCAGCCAGGACAGGGGATCCTACGAGCAGTACTTC.

The gene calls are TRBV6-1 and TRBJ2-2; tentatively, D is TRBD2 (6 bases). Germline values: CDR1 MNHNS, CDR2 SASEGT. Trimming left V 6 bases short and J 7 bases short, with 18 bases between. CDR3 length: 15 amino acids. CDR3 in amino acids: CASSGGLFRGGELFF. In DNA, the CDR3 is TGTGCCAGCAGCGGTGGACTATTCCGCGGCGGGGAGCTGTTTTTT.

This chain links TRBV28 with TRBJ2-3; D unresolved. CDR1 and CDR2 (germline): MDHEN, SYDVKM. The CDR3 consists of 16 residues. Trimming removed 4 bases at V and 0 bases at J, with 14 bases between. CDR3 protein: CASSSPVAESTDTQYF. In DNA, the CDR3 is TGTGCCAGCAGTTCCCCTGTGGCGGAGAGCACAGATACGCAGTATTTT.

The chain recombines TRBV4-1 with TRBJ2-2, with D perhaps matching TRBD2 (5 bases). The CDR3 spans 15 residues. CDR1 is MGHRA and CDR2 is YSYEKL in the germline V gene. Trimming removed 0 bases at V and 3 bases at J, with 8 bases between. The CDR3 here is CASSQDGGYTGELFF. In DNA, the CDR3 is TGCGCCAGCAGCCAAGATGGAGGTTACACCGGGGAGCTGTTTTTT.

This chain joins TRBV6-5 and TRBJ2-1, with a possible D match to TRBD2 (6 bases). The V and J ends lost 2 bases and 3 bases respectively, with 14 bases between them. The CDR3 has 16 amino acids. CDR1 MNHEY and CDR2 SVGAGI come from the germline V gene. CDR3 nucleotide sequence: TGTGCCAGCAGTTACCTCGCCGGGGGTGGCTACAATGAGCAGTTCTTC. Translation: CASSYLAGGGYNEQFF.

The rearrangement uses TRBV7-9 and TRBJ2-3; D is possibly TRBD1 (5 bases). The germline V and J ends were trimmed by 5 bases and 2 bases, with 11 bases remaining between them. The germline V gene has CDR1 SEHNR and CDR2 FQNEAQ (reference sequence). The CDR3 runs 14 residues. The CDR3 here is CASSLVDTTDTQYF. DNA of the CDR3: TGTGCCAGCAGCCTGGTGGACACCACAGATACGCAGTATTTT.

The chain carries TRBV27 and TRBJ2-1; 7 nucleotides line up with TRBD1. Germline assignment: CDR1 MNHEY and CDR2 SMNVEV (reference sequence). The CDR3 is made up of 15 amino acids. V lost 3 bases to trimming and J lost 0 bases; unmatched junction nucleotides: 2. As DNA, the CDR3 is TGTGCCAGCAGTTTCACAGGGGACTCCTACAATGAGCAGTTCTTC. It translates to CASSFTGDSYNEQFF.

This sequence joins TRBV27 and TRBJ2-2; possible D gene TRBD2, 6 bases. Germline V CDR1 and CDR2: MNHEY, SMNVEV (reference sequence). V lost 3 bases and J lost 4, with 12 bases in between. The CDR3 runs to 15 residues. CDR3 residues: CASSLGGGGTGELFF. The CDR3 DNA reads TGTGCCAGCAGTTTGGGGGGAGGAGGCACCGGGGAGCTGTTTTTT.

This chain uses TRBV14 with TRBJ2-1; 8 bases fit TRBD2. The V segment lost 1 base and the J segment 3 bases; nucleotides outside the gene matches: 2. Germline CDR1 and CDR2: SGHDN and FVKESK. The length of the CDR3 is 15 residues. DNA of the CDR3: TGTGCCAGCAGCCAAGGGCGGGAGGTCTACAATGAGCAGTTCTTC. Translation: CASSQGREVYNEQFF.

The rearrangement uses TRBV7-6 and TRBJ1-5; 7 nucleotides match TRBD1. This CDR3 region has 14 residues. J lost 5 bases, V lost 5 bases, and 6 bases had no gene match. The V gene's germline CDR1 is SGHVS and CDR2 FNYEAQ. The CDR3 bases are TGTGCCAGCAGCCCAGGGGGGTACGATCAGCCCCAGCATTTT. Its translation is CASSPGGYDQPQHF.

The rearrangement joins TRBV11-2 to TRBJ2-5; D gene unclear. The CDR3 is 16 amino acids. Trimming shortened V by 2 bases and J by 5 bases, and 18 bases separated the two germline ends. The germline gives CDR1 SGHAT, CDR2 FQNNGV. CDR3 sequence: CASSLSWALVSETQYF. CDR3 nucleotides: TGTGCCAGCAGCTTAAGTTGGGCATTGGTTAGTGAGACCCAGTACTTC.

The chain joins TRBV10-3 to TRBJ2-3; D is unresolved. CDR1 ENHRY and CDR2 SYGVKD come from the germline V gene. This CDR3 contains 14 residues. The V and J ends lost 1 base and 3 bases respectively, with 8 bases between them. The DNA of the CDR3 is TGTGCCATCAGTGAGTATCTGGAAACAGATACGCAGTATTTT. The encoded protein is CAISEYLETDTQYF.

A few counts support this clone. The V and J genes are TRBV19 and TRBJ2-7; 8 bases align to TRBD1. This CDR3 has 15 amino acids. V gave up 4 bases and J gave up 7 bases; unmatched junction bases: 12. Germline loops: CDR1 LNHDA, CDR2 SQIVND (reference sequence). The DNA of the CDR3 is TGTGCCAGTAGTACCGGTCCATCGACAGGGGAAGAGCAGTACTTC. It yields the protein CASSTGPSTGEEQYF.

The V gene is TRBV5-1, the J gene TRBJ2-7; TRBD1 aligns across 8 bases. V shed 2 bases and J 5 bases; nucleotides not matched to a gene: 6. This CDR3 comprises 14 residues. The germline V gene encodes CDR1 SGHRS and CDR2 YFSETQ. In nucleotides, the CDR3 is TGCGCCAGCAGCTTAGGGACAGGCTCGAACGAGCAGTACTTC. It encodes CASSLGTGSNEQYF.

A few counts support this clone. V gene TRBV28 combines with J gene TRBJ2-3; 8 positions agree with TRBD2. This CDR3 region has 15 residues. Germline V gene data show CDR1 as MDHEN and CDR2 as SYDVKM. After removal of 2 bases from V and 4 bases from J, the junction contained 5 bases not matched to a gene. Here the CDR3 reads CASSLPAGGPDTQYF. The CDR3 bases are TGTGCCAGCAGTTTACCGGCGGGAGGCCCAGATACGCAGTATTTT.

A word on this clone: One end of the junction varies from germline; a read error may be responsible. The rearrangement joins TRBV2 to TRBJ1-2; 7 nucleotides match TRBD1. Per the germline V gene, CDR1 is SNHLY and CDR2 is FYNNEI. The CDR3 extends over 14 amino acids. The CDR3 coding sequence is TGTGCCAGCAGCGAAGACAGGGATTACTATGGCTACACCTTC. Its translation is CASSEDRDYYGYTF.